This is a list of T cell receptor beta chains from one sample in a study of CD8 T cells in Susac syndrome. From the immunoSEQ multiplex PCR reads, TCRdb called clonotypes with MiXCR, one entry per CDR3 protein. The table includes 330,000 or so distinct CDR3 sequences, about 89% detected once. Sequencing used CD8+ T cells from PBMCs. Source of these receptors: a human donor with multiple sclerosis. CDR3s include the opening cysteine and the closing phenylalanine or tryptophan. D genes are given only for firm matches. A clone size is listed for some rows: how often the clone was seen (once, few, many), or a class if it is expanded.

j_gene	abundance	v_gene	d_gene	CDR3aa	CDR3nt
TRBJ2-5	.	TRBV20-1	.	CSASGRSQETQYF	TGCAGTGCTAGCGGCCGCAGCCAAGAGACCCAGTACTTC
TRBJ2-1	.	TRBV7-6	TRBD2	CASSAPGKRGFYEQFF	TGTGCCAGCAGCGCCCCAGGGAAGCGGGGATTCTATGAGCAGTTCTTC
TRBJ2-7	few	TRBV20-1	.	CSASWGAEQYF	TGCAGTGCTAGTTGGGGGGCCGAGCAGTACTTC
TRBJ2-7	.	TRBV27	.	CASSPMAVREQYF	TGTGCCAGCAGCCCAATGGCAGTTCGCGAGCAGTACTTC
TRBJ2-1	.	TRBV6-2/TRBV6-3	TRBD2	CASTYGAGGLDEQFF	TGTGCCAGCACCTACGGGGCGGGAGGATTGGATGAGCAGTTCTTC
TRBJ1-1	.	TRBV25-1	.	CASSDLISEAFF	TGTGCCAGCAGTGATCTAATCTCTGAAGCTTTCTTT
TRBJ2-1	once	TRBV9	.	CASSSLTNEQFF	TGTGCCAGCAGCTCATTAACCAATGAGCAGTTCTTC
TRBJ2-5	.	TRBV28	.	CASISRRAQETQYF	TGTGCCAGCATCAGTCGTAGGGCCCAAGAGACCCAGTACTTC
TRBJ2-7	.	TRBV7-2	.	CASSFLDLNEQYF	TGTGCCAGCAGCTTTCTAGATCTGAACGAGCAGTACTTC
TRBJ1-1	.	TRBV15	.	CATSREGVNTEAFF	TGTGCCACCAGCAGAGAAGGGGTGAACACTGAAGCTTTCTTT
TRBJ2-1	.	TRBV12-3/TRBV12-4	.	CATTGMNEQFF	TGTGCCACCACCGGCATGAATGAGCAGTTCTTC
TRBJ2-7	.	TRBV18	.	CASSATGGLYEQYF	TGTGCCAGCTCGGCCACCGGGGGGCTCTACGAGCAGTACTTC
TRBJ2-2	.	TRBV12-3/TRBV12-4	.	CANLRGGGELFF	TGTGCCAACCTAAGGGGAGGCGGGGAGCTGTTTTTT
TRBJ2-1	.	TRBV27	.	CASSFQGGRDEQFF	TGTGCCAGCAGTTTTCAGGGGGGCCGAGATGAGCAGTTCTTC
TRBJ1-1	.	TRBV4-3	.	CASSQDWAYPNTEAFF	TGCGCCAGCAGCCAAGATTGGGCCTACCCCAACACTGAAGCTTTCTTT
TRBJ2-7	once	TRBV3-1	TRBD1	CASSPGLGQGLGKQYF	TGTGCCAGCAGCCCCGGGCTGGGACAGGGGCTCGGCAAGCAGTACTTC
TRBJ2-5	.	TRBV30	TRBD2	CASRTSGETQYF	TGTGCCTCGAGGACTAGCGGAGAGACCCAGTACTTC
TRBJ2-7	.	TRBV27	TRBD2	CASSPFRLAGDFKSYEQYF	TGTGCCAGCAGTCCATTCCGACTAGCGGGAGATTTTAAGTCCTACGAGCAGTACTTC
TRBJ1-4	.	TRBV4-3	TRBD1	CASSQATGTGGEKLFF	TGCGCCAGCAGCCAAGCCACCGGGACAGGAGGGGAAAAACTGTTTTTT
TRBJ2-1	once	TRBV4-1	.	CASSQDLSYNEQFF	TGCGCCAGCAGCCAAGACCTCTCCTACAATGAGCAGTTCTTC
TRBJ1-1	.	TRBV29-1	.	CSVGNEQNTEAFF	TGCAGCGTTGGTAACGAACAGAACACTGAAGCTTTCTTT
TRBJ2-7	.	TRBV4-3	.	CASSQGSRSYEQYF	TGCGCCAGCAGCCAAGGAAGCCGATCCTACGAGCAGTACTTC
TRBJ2-7	.	TRBV19	.	CASSMGPLNEQYF	TGTGCCAGTAGTATGGGGCCTTTAAACGAGCAGTACTTC
TRBJ2-7	once	TRBV4-3	.	CASSQETRDGYEQYF	TGCGCCAGCAGCCAAGAAACTCGGGACGGCTACGAGCAGTACTTC
TRBJ2-7	.	TRBV11-2	.	CASSFPDLYEQYF	TGTGCCAGCAGCTTTCCCGATCTTTACGAGCAGTACTTC
TRBJ2-1	.	TRBV11-1	.	CASSFVAGPNEQFF	TGTGCCAGCAGCTTCGTGGCAGGGCCCAATGAGCAGTTCTTC
TRBJ2-7	.	TRBV12-3/TRBV12-4	TRBD1	CASTNGDRVHEQYF	TGTGCCAGCACCAATGGGGACAGGGTCCACGAGCAGTACTTC
TRBJ1-5	.	TRBV29-1	.	CSVASQGNQPQHF	TGCAGCGTTGCATCCCAGGGAAATCAGCCCCAGCATTTT
TRBJ2-7	.	TRBV5-1	.	CASARGVSSYEQYF	TGCGCCAGCGCCCGGGGCGTGAGCTCCTACGAGCAGTACTTC
TRBJ2-7	.	TRBV4-1	.	CASSQGQGGEQYF	TGCGCCAGCAGCCAAGGCCAGGGAGGTGAGCAGTACTTC
TRBJ1-5	.	TRBV12-3/TRBV12-4	.	CASSPGNQPQHF	TGTGCCAGCAGTCCTGGAAATCAGCCCCAGCATTTT
TRBJ2-1	.	TRBV4-1	TRBD1	CASSQVPTGGYSSYNEQFF	TGCGCCAGCAGCCAAGTCCCGACAGGGGGTTATTCCTCCTACAATGAGCAGTTCTTC
TRBJ2-1	.	TRBV5-4	.	CASRLWGSEQFF	TGTGCCAGCAGGTTGTGGGGGAGCGAGCAGTTCTTC
TRBJ2-3	.	TRBV10-3	.	CAISLTGTENTDTQYF	TGTGCCATCAGCCTCACAGGGACGGAAAACACAGATACGCAGTATTTT
TRBJ2-5	.	TRBV7-9	TRBD2	CASSLGLAGGPSLQETQYF	TGTGCCAGCAGCTTAGGACTAGCGGGGGGCCCAAGCCTTCAAGAGACCCAGTACTTC
TRBJ2-7	once	TRBV20-1	.	CSATGLDEQYF	TGCAGTGCAACTGGACTTGACGAGCAGTACTTC
TRBJ2-2	.	TRBV5-4	TRBD2	CASRSTSGSGTGELFF	TGTGCCAGCAGGTCAACTAGCGGGAGTGGCACCGGGGAGCTGTTTTTT
TRBJ1-2	.	TRBV6-2/TRBV6-3	.	CASSYSSFGDGYTF	TGTGCCAGCAGTTACTCATCTTTTGGGGATGGCTACACCTTC
TRBJ2-1	.	TRBV12-3/TRBV12-4	TRBD2	CASSLAGESSEQFF	TGTGCCAGCAGTTTGGCGGGGGAGAGCTCCGAGCAGTTCTTC
TRBJ2-1	.	TRBV12-3/TRBV12-4	.	CASIRNGYNEQFF	TGTGCCAGCATCCGTAACGGATACAATGAGCAGTTCTTC
TRBJ2-7	.	TRBV7-9	.	CASSSNHGSSYEQYF	TGTGCCAGCAGCTCAAATCATGGGAGCTCCTACGAGCAGTACTTC
TRBJ1-2	.	TRBV11-1	TRBD1	CASSMGGPTGGNYGYTF	TGTGCCAGCAGCATGGGCGGGCCCACAGGGGGCAACTATGGCTACACCTTC
TRBJ1-2	.	TRBV30	.	CAWSVPATLNRGYTF	TGTGCCTGGAGTGTACCTGCGACGCTCAACCGGGGCTACACCTTC
TRBJ2-5	.	TRBV6-5	.	CASSYYHQETQYF	TGTGCCAGCAGTTACTACCATCAAGAGACCCAGTACTTC
TRBJ2-1	.	TRBV3-1	.	CASSQRMGGQRGHEQFF	TGTGCCAGCAGCCAAAGAATGGGTGGACAGAGGGGTCATGAGCAGTTCTTC
TRBJ2-7	.	TRBV29-1	.	CSVEDQGYEQYF	TGCAGCGTTGAAGATCAGGGGTACGAGCAGTACTTC